One sample yielded the 11 T cell receptor beta chains listed below, sequenced in a study of T cells in Graves' hyperthyroidism and ophthalmopathy. The TCR beta CDR3 regions underwent amplification using RNA transcripts as the source. HTBI primers drove first-round RT-PCR of the TCR CDR3. One entry per CDR3 protein results from TCRdb running MiXCR on the multiplex PCR reads. The data contain under 65,000 distinct CDR3 sequences, about 53% of them singletons. Sequencing input: blood. These receptors were taken from a woman aged 60-75 years with Graves' ophthalmopathy.

This clonotype was seen many times. The V gene is TRBV7-6, the J gene TRBJ2-2; 9 nucleotides align to TRBD2. Germline CDR1 SGHVS, CDR2 FNYEAQ. V shed 5 bases, J shed 4 bases, and the junction held 11 bases outside the gene matches. The CDR3 totals 17 residues. The CDR3 DNA follows: TGTGCCAGCAGCCGTGAGGCGGCGGGAGGGCTCACCGGGGAGCTGTTTTTT. As protein: CASSREAAGGLTGELFF.

The V and J genes are TRBV19 and TRBJ2-7; 10 bases line up with TRBD2. J was trimmed by 9 bases and V by 7 bases; bases with no gene match: 9. The length of the CDR3 is 13 residues. Germline assignment: CDR1 LNHDA and CDR2 SQIVND (reference sequence). The CDR3 loop reads CASKMGGLARQYF. The CDR3 DNA is TGTGCCAGTAAAATGGGGGGACTAGCGAGGCAGTACTTC.

This clonotype was observed a handful of times. The J gene is TRBJ2-7, the V gene TRBV7-9, with TRBD1 matching 7 bases. V lost 5 bases to trimming and J lost 3 bases; unmatched junction nucleotides: 7. The CDR3 runs to 14 residues. Germline lookup yields CDR1 SEHNR and CDR2 FQNEAQ (reference sequence). DNA of the CDR3: TGTGCCAGCAGCCACGAGGACAGGATCTACGAGCAGTACTTC. Protein sequence: CASSHEDRIYEQYF.

Of note for this clonotype: Its ends do not fully match the called genes, so a read error is possible. This chain uses TRBV7-7 with TRBJ1-2; possible D gene TRBD1, 5 bases. Germline V gene sequence: CDR1 SSHAT, CDR2 FNYEAQ (reference sequence). The CDR3 extends over 13 amino acids. This CDR3 reads CASSLDGTSGYTF. CDR3 bases: TGTGCTAGCAGCTTAGACGGGACTAGCGGCTACACCTTC. The variable domain in full, completed from reference TRBV7-7 and TRBJ1-2, reads GAGVSQSPRYKVTKRGQDVTLRCDPISSHATLYWYQQALGQGPEFLTYFNYEAQPDKSGLPSDRFSAERPEGSISTLTIQRTEQRDSAMYRCASSLDGTSGYTFGSGTRLTVV.

The chain uses TRBV24-1 and TRBJ1-2; D gene uncertain. Trimming pared 4 bases from V and 6 bases from J, leaving 14 bases between. CDR3 length: 14 residues. The germline V gene has CDR1 KGHDR and CDR2 SFDVKD. CDR3 sequence reads: CATSDGPFMDGYTF. In DNA, the CDR3 is TGTGCCACCAGTGACGGGCCCTTTATGGATGGCTACACCTTC.

This clonotype was detected ten times or more. The chain employs TRBV6-2 or TRBV6-3 and TRBJ2-1, with D possibly matching TRBD2 (5 bases). The CDR3 runs to 14 residues. Trimming cost V 2 bases and J 5 bases, with 10 bases left between them. Germline V CDR1 and CDR2: MNHEY, SVGEGT. The CDR3, as DNA: TGTGCCAGCAGTTACGGACTGACCGACAATGAGCAGTTCTTC. It is translated as CASSYGLTDNEQFF.

This clonotype was observed at least ten times. This chain connects TRBV12-3 or TRBV12-4 to TRBJ2-2; D possibly corresponds to TRBD1 (5 bases). V was pared by 2 bases and J by 2 bases, with 12 bases between. The CDR3 is 16 amino acids. The CDR3 protein is CASSLTPRVNTGELFF. The CDR3 coding sequence is TGTGCCAGCAGTTTAACACCCAGGGTAAACACCGGGGAGCTGTTTTTT.

As to this clonotype: The junction departs from germline at one end; a sequencing error may be responsible. This chain uses TRBV4-3 with TRBJ2-2; tentative D call: TRBD1 (6 bases). Germline-derived CDR1 and CDR2 are LGHNA and YSLEER. This CDR3 has 13 residues. The CDR3 DNA follows: TGCGCCAGCACGCCAGGGGAGCTCGAGGAGCTGTTCTTT. This translates into CASTPGELEELFF.

This chain links TRBV19 with TRBJ1-2, with TRBD1 matching 7 bases. The germline CDR1 and CDR2 sequences are LNHDA and SQIVND (reference sequence). V gave up 5 bases and J gave up 8 bases; unmatched junction bases: 14. This CDR3 spans 15 amino acids. The CDR3, as DNA: TGTGCCAGTAGTTCTGCCAACAGGGGTAGAGGCGGCTACACCTTC. Amino acid sequence: CASSSANRGRGGYTF. Drawing the rest from reference TRBV19 and TRBJ1-2, the complete variable domain is DGGITQSPKYLFRKEGQNVTLSCEQNLNHDAMYWYRQDPGQGLRLIYYSQIVNDFQKGDIAEGYSVSREKKESFPLTVTSAQKNPTAFYLCASSSANRGRGGYTFGSGTRLTVV.

At least ten counts were recorded for this clonotype. The chain uses TRBV7-8 and TRBJ1-2; 7 bases are a match to TRBD1. Germline-derived CDR1 and CDR2 are SGHVS and FQNEAQ. This CDR3 has 15 residues. Losses at the gene ends were 1 base for V and 4 bases for J; bases not matched to a gene: 6. In DNA, the CDR3 is TGTGCCAGCAGCTTAGATTCAGGGGGATCCTATGGCTACACCTTC. The encoded protein is CASSLDSGGSYGYTF.

The count of this clonotype is one. The chain combines TRBV7-3 with TRBJ2-1; 10 bases match TRBD2. Unmatched junction bases numbered 5, after V lost 2 bases and J lost 4 bases. CDR3 size: 16 residues. CDR1 SGHTA and CDR2 FQGTGA come from the germline V gene. The CDR3 region is CASSLQGTSAYNEQFF. DNA for the CDR3: TGTGCCAGCAGCTTACAAGGGACTAGCGCTTACAATGAGCAGTTCTTC.